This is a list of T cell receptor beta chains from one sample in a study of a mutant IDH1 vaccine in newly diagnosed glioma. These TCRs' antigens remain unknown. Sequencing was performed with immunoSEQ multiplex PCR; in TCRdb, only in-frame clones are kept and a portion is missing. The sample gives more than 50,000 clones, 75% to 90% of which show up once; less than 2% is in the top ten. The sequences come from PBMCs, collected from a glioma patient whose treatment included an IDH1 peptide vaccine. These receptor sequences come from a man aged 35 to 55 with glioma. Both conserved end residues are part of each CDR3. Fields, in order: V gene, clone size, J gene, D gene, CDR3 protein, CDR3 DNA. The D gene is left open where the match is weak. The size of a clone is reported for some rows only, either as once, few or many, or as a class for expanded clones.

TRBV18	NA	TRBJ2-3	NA	CASSHGQSTDTQYF	TGTGCCAGCTCCCACGGACAGAGCACAGATACGCAGTATTTT
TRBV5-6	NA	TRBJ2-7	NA	CASSPGLAYEQYF	TGTGCCAGCAGCCCGGGACTTGCCTACGAGCAGTACTTC
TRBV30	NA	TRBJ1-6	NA	CAWSVTFAGGRGRSPLHF	TGTGCCTGGAGTGTAACCTTCGCGGGAGGCAGAGGACGGTCACCCCTCCACTTT
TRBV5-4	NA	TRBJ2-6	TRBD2	CASSLPGTSGFSGANVLTF	TGTGCCAGCAGCCTTCCCGGGACTAGCGGGTTCTCTGGGGCCAACGTCCTGACTTTC
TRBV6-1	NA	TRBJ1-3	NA	CASSAGTTGSGNTIYF	TGTGCCAGCAGTGCTGGGACAACAGGCTCTGGAAACACCATATATTTT
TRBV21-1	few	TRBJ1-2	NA	CASSKSFTHPTNYGYTF	TGTGCCAGCAGCAAATCCTTCACACATCCAACTAACTATGGCTACACCTTC
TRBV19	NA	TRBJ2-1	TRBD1	CASSIARDRGFTYNEQFF	TGTGCCAGTAGTATAGCAAGGGACAGGGGCTTCACTTACAATGAGCAGTTCTTC
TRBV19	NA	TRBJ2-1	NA	CASSKIRDGYNEQFF	TGTGCCAGTAGTAAAATCCGGGACGGATACAATGAGCAGTTCTTC
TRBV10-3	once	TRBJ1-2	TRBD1	CATGTEEGYTF	TGTGCCACTGGGACAGAAGAAGGCTACACCTTC
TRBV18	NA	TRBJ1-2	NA	CASSAGEANYGYTF	TGTGCCAGCTCGGCGGGTGAGGCTAACTATGGCTACACCTTC
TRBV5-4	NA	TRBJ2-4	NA	CASSAGQWVGVKNIQYF	TGTGCCAGCAGCGCCGGACAGTGGGTGGGGGTCAAAAACATTCAGTACTTC
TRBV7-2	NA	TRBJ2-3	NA	CASSLATAGVYTDTQYF	TGTGCCAGCAGCTTAGCTACGGCAGGGGTTTACACAGATACGCAGTATTTT
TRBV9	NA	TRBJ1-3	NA	CASSVGGASSGNTIYF	TGTGCCAGCAGCGTAGGTGGGGCAAGCTCTGGAAACACCATATATTTT
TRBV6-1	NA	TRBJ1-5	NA	CASSFPGGGQPQHF	TGTGCCAGCAGTTTCCCGGGGGGGGGTCAGCCCCAGCATTTT
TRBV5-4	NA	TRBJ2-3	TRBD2	CASSLAVGGPDTQYF	TGTGCCAGCAGCTTGGCCGTGGGAGGGCCAGATACGCAGTATTTT
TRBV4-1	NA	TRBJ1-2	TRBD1	CASSQFAGGADYNYGYTF	TGCGCCAGCAGCCAGTTCGCAGGGGGCGCAGATTATAACTATGGCTACACCTTC
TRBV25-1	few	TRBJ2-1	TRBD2	CASSDPPSGGRGEQFF	TGTGCCAGCAGTGACCCACCTAGCGGGGGGAGGGGTGAGCAGTTCTTC
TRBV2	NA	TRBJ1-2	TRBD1	CASSRQGAEEGYTF	TGTGCCAGCAGTCGACAGGGGGCGGAGGAGGGCTACACCTTC
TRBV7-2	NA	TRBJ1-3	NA	CASSFNREIGNTIYF	TGTGCCAGCAGCTTTAACCGGGAAATTGGAAACACCATATATTTT
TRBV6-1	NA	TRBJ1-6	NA	CASSEAIGRSSPLHF	TGTGCCAGCAGTGAAGCGATCGGAAGGAGTTCACCCCTCCACTTT
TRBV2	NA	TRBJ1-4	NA	CASTRASGGVGEKLFF	TGTGCCAGCACCAGAGCGTCTGGGGGCGTTGGTGAAAAACTGTTTTTT
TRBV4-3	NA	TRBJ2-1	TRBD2	CASSQDPNPALAGAYNEQFF	TGCGCCAGCAGCCAAGATCCTAACCCCGCCCTAGCGGGAGCGTACAATGAGCAGTTCTTC
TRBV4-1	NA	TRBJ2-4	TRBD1	CASSQESPGTVDQTAKNIQYF	TGCGCCAGCAGCCAAGAATCTCCGGGGACAGTCGATCAGACAGCCAAAAACATTCAGTACTTC
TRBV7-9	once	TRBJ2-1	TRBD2	CASSQIRLAGEVEQFF	TGTGCCAGCAGCCAAATCCGACTAGCGGGAGAGGTTGAGCAGTTCTTC
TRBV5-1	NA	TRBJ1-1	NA	CASMVRESSTEAFF	TGCGCCAGCATGGTTAGGGAATCCAGCACTGAAGCTTTCTTT
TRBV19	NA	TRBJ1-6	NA	CASSIGIGRTGDSPLHF	TGTGCCAGTAGTATAGGAATAGGTCGTACTGGGGATTCACCCCTCCACTTT
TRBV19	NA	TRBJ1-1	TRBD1	CASSAGWGTEEAFF	TGTGCCAGTAGTGCAGGTTGGGGGACAGAAGAAGCTTTCTTT
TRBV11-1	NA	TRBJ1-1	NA	CASRAIGGGGTEAFF	TGTGCCAGCAGGGCCATTGGAGGGGGTGGCACTGAAGCTTTCTTT
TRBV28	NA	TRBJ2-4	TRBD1	CASSDRDRAKNIQYF	TGTGCCAGCAGTGACCGGGACAGGGCCAAAAACATTCAGTACTTC
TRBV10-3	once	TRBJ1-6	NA	CAISESLDRNSPLHF	TGTGCCATCAGTGAGTCGTTGGACAGAAATTCACCCCTCCACTTT
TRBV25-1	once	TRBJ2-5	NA	CATFGGVGTQYF	TGTGCCACCTTTGGAGGGGTCGGGACCCAGTACTTC
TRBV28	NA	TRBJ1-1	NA	CASTTLMSTEAFF	TGTGCCAGCACCACCCTCATGAGCACTGAAGCTTTCTTT
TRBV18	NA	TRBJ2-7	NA	CASSPGDPYEQYF	TGTGCCAGCTCACCAGGGGACCCCTACGAGCAGTACTTC
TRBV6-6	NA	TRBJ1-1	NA	CASSTTLAGDTEAFF	TGTGCCAGCAGTACCACCCTCGCGGGGGACACTGAAGCTTTCTTT
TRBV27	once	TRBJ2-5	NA	CASSPSDYKKETQYF	TGTGCCAGCAGTCCATCGGACTACAAAAAAGAGACCCAGTACTTC
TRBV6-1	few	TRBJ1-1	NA	CASSVMGSDTEAFF	TGTGCCAGCAGTGTTATGGGGTCCGACACTGAAGCTTTCTTT
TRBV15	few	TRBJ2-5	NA	CATSKGGMETQYF	TGTGCCACCAGCAAGGGGGGGATGGAGACCCAGTACTTC
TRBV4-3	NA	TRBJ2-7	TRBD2	CASSQDSSWGRASYEQYF	TGCGCCAGCAGCCAAGATTCTTCTTGGGGGAGGGCCAGCTACGAGCAGTACTTC
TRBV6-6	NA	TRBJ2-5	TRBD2	CASSKSGGGVQGTQYF	TGTGCCAGCAGCAAATCCGGGGGGGGAGTGCAAGGGACCCAGTACTTC
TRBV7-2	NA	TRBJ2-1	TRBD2	CASSPSSGSPNEQFF	TGTGCCAGCAGCCCGAGTAGCGGGAGTCCAAATGAGCAGTTCTTC
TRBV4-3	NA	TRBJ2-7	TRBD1	CASSQDRGQGRNEQYF	TGCGCCAGCAGCCAAGATAGGGGACAGGGTCGCAACGAGCAGTACTTC
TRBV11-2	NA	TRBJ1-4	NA	CASSFGNEKLFF	TGTGCCAGCAGCTTCGGGAATGAAAAACTGTTTTTT